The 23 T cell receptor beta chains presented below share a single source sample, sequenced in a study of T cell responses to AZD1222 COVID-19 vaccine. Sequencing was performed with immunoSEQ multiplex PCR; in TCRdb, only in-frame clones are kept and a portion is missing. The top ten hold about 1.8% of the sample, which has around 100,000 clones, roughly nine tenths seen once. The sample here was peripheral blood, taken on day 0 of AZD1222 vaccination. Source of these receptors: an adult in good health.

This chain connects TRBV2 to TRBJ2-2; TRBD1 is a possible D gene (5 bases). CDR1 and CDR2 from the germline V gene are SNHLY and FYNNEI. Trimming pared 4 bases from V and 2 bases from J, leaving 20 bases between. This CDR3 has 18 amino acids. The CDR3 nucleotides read TGTGCCAGCAGTGGAGATTGGCCTGGCAGGGTCAACACCGGGGAGCTGTTTTTT. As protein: CASSGDWPGRVNTGELFF.

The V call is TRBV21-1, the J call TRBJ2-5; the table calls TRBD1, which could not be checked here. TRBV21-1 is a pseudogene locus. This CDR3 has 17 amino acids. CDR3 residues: CASSKRGLAMYQETQYF. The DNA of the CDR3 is TGTGCCAGCAGCAAAAGGGGATTAGCAATGTACCAAGAGACCCAGTACTTC.

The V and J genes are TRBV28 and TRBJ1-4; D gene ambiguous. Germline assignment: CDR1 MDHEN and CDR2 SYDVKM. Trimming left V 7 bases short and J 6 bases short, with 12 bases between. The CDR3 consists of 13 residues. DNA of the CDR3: TGTGCCAGCACCTCCGGTGGGGATGAAAAACTGTTTTTT. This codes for CASTSGGDEKLFF.

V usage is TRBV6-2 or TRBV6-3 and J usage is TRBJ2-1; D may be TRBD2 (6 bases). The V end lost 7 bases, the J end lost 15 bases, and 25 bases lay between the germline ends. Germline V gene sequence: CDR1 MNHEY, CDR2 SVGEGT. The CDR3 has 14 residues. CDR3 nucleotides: TGTGCCAGCAACCCCAACCGAATGGGGGGAGTCCGGTTCTTC. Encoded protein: CASNPNRMGGVRFF.

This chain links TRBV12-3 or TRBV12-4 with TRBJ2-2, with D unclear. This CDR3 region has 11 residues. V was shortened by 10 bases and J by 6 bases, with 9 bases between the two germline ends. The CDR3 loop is CAKSKAGELFF. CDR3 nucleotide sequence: TGTGCCAAAAGTAAGGCCGGGGAGCTGTTTTTT.

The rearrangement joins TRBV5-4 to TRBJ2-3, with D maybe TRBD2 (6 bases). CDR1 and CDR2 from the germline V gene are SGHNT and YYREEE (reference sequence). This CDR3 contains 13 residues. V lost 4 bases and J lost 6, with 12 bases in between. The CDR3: CASSATSSDTQYF. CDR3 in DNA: TGTGCCAGCAGCGCGACTAGTTCGGATACGCAGTATTTT.

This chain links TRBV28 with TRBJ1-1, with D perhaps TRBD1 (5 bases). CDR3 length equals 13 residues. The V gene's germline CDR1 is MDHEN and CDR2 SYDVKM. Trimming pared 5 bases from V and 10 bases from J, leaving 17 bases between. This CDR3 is CASSQGPVGGAFF. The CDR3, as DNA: TGTGCCAGCAGTCAGGGTCCCGTGGGTGGAGCTTTCTTT. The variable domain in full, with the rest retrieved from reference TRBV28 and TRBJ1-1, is DVKVTQSSRYLVKRTGEKVFLECVQDMDHENMFWYRQDPGLGLRLIYFSYDVKMKEKGDIPEGYSVSREKKERFSLILESASTNQTSMYLCASSQGPVGGAFFGQGTRLTVV.

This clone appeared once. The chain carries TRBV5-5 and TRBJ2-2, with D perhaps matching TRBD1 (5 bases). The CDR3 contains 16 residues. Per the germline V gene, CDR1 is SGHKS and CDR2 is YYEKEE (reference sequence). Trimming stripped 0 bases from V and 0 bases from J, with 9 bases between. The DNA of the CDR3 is TGTGCCAGCAGCTTGGCGGCGACAGCGAACACCGGGGAGCTGTTTTTT. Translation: CASSLAATANTGELFF. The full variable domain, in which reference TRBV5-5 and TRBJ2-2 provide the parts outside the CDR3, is DAGVTQSPTHLIKTRGQQVTLRCSPISGHKSVSWYQQVLGQGPQFIFQYYEKEERGRGNFPDRFSARQFPNYSSELNVNALLLGDSALYLCASSLAATANTGELFFGEGSRLTVL.

The DNA of the CDR3 is TGTGCCTGGAGTGTACCGGGGGCCCAACAGCCCCAGCATTTT. It is translated as CAWSVPGAQQPQHF. This sequence joins TRBV30 and TRBJ1-5, with D tentatively TRBD1 (6 bases). Per germline, CDR1 GTSNPN and CDR2 SVGIG (reference sequence). This CDR3 is built from 14 residues. Between the trimmed V and J ends, which lost 0 bases and 7 bases, there was a span of 13 bases.

CDR3 DNA sequence: TGTGCCTGGGGAGGACTAGCGGGAGGGCCGCGCTTAGAAGAGACCCAGTACTTC. Translation gives CAWGGLAGGPRLEETQYF. This rearrangement joins TRBV30 to TRBJ2-5; TRBD2 matches at 15 bases. The CDR3 is made up of 18 amino acids. J lost 3 bases, V lost 5 bases, and 13 bases had no gene match. Germline assignment: CDR1 GTSNPN and CDR2 SVGIG (reference sequence). Based on the CDR3 plus reference TRBV30 and TRBJ2-5, the full variable domain is SQTIHQWPATLVQPVGSPLSLECTVEGTSNPNLYWYRQAAGRGLQLLFYSVGIGQISSEVPQNLSASRPQDRQFILSSKKLLLSDSGFYLCAWGGLAGGPRLEETQYFGPGTRLLVL.

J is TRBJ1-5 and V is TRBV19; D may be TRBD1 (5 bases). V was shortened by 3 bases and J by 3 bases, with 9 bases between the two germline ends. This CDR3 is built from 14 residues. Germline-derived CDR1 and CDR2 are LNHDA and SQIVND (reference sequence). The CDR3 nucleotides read TGTGCCAGTAGTATGAGTGGGGCCAATCAGCCCCAGCATTTT. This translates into CASSMSGANQPQHF.

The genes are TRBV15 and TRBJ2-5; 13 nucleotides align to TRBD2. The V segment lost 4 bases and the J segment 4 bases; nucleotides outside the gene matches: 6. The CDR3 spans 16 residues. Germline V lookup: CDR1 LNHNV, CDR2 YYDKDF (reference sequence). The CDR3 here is CATSMTSGRRGETQYF. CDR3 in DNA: TGTGCCACCAGCATGACTAGCGGGAGGCGGGGAGAGACCCAGTACTTC.

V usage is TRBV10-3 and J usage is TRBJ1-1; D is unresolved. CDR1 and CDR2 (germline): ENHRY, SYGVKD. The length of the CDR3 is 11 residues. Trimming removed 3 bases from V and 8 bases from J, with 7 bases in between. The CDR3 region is CAISDFGEAFF. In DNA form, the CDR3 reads TGTGCCATCAGTGATTTCGGGGAAGCTTTCTTT.

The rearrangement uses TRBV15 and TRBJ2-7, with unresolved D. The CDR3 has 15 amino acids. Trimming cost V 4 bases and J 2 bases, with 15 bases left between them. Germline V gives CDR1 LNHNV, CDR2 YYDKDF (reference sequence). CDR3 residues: CATSTRQEHTYEQYF. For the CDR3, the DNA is TGTGCCACCAGCACCCGGCAGGAGCACACCTACGAGCAGTACTTC.

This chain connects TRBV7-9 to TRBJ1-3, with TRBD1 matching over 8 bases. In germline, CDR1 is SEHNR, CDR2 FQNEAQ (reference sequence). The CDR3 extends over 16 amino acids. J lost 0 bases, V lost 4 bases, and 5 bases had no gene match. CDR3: CASSSRQGTSGNTIYF. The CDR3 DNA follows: TGTGCCAGCAGCTCCAGACAGGGGACCTCTGGAAACACCATATATTTT.

The CDR3 protein is CASSLEAGAYEQYF. In DNA, the CDR3 is TGTGCCAGCAGCTTAGAGGCCGGGGCCTACGAGCAGTACTTC. This chain connects TRBV7-8 to TRBJ2-7, with a tentative D call TRBD2 (5 bases). The CDR3 consists of 14 residues. V lost 1 base and J lost 2, with 9 bases in between. Germline V gene data show CDR1 as SGHVS and CDR2 as FQNEAQ.

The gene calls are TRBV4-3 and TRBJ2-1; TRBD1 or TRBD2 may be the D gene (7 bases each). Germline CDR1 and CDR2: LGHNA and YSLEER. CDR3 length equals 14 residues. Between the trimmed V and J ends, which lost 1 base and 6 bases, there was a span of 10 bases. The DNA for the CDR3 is TGCGCCAGCAGCCAAGGCAGGGGGGGCAATGAGCAGTTCTTC. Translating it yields CASSQGRGGNEQFF.

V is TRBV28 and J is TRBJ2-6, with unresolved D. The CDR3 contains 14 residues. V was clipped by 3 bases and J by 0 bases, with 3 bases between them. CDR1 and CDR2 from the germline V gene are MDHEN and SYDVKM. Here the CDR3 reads CASSFFSGANVLTF. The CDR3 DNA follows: TGTGCCAGCAGTTTCTTCTCTGGGGCCAACGTCCTGACTTTC.

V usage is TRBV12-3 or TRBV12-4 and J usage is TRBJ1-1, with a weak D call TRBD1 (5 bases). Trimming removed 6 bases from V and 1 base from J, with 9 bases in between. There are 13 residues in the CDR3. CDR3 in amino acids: CASRGGWNTEAFF. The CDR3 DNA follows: TGTGCCAGCAGGGGGGGGTGGAACACTGAAGCTTTCTTT.

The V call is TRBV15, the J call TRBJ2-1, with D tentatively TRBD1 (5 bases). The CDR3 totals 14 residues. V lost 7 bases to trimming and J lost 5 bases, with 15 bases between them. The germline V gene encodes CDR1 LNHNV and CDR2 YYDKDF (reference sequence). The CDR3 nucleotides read TGTGCCACCACTAAGGACATGGGCGACAATGAGCAGTTCTTC. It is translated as CATTKDMGDNEQFF.

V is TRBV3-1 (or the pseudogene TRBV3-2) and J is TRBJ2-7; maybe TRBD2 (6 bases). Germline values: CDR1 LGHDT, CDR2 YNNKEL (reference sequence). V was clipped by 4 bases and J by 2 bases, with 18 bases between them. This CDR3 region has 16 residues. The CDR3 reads CASSRGRGFSPYEQYF. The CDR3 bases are TGTGCCAGCAGCCGAGGACGGGGGTTTTCCCCCTACGAGCAGTACTTC.

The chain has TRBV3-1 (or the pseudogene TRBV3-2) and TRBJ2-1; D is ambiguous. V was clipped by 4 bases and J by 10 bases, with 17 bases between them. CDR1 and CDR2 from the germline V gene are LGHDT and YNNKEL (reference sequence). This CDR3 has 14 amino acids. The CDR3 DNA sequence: TGTGCCAGCAGCCCCTGGATAGGGCTGGGAGAGCAGTTCTTC. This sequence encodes CASSPWIGLGEQFF.

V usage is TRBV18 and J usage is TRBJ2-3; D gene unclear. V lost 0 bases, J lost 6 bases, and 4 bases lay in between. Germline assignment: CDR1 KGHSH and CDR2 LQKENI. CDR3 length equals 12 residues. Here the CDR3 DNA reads TGTGCCAGCTCACCACCCTCGGATACGCAGTATTTT. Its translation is CASSPPSDTQYF.